The T cell receptor (beta chain) under discussion was sequenced for a study of early T cells in non-severe SARS-CoV-2 infection. Background on the study: The chains were unpaired, and the sequenced material was bulk RNA from unsorted whole blood.

From germline, CDR1 is ENHRY and CDR2 SYGVKD. Trimming pared 3 bases from V and 5 bases from J, leaving 8 bases between. The CDR3 contains 13 residues. The protocol attached unique molecular identifiers to individual cDNA molecules. One entry per CDR3 protein, called by TCRdb with MiXCR from the 5' RACE reads. The sample has tens of thousands of distinct CDR3 sequences, about 15% seen once. There are a few counts of this clonotype. V and J are TRBV10-3 and TRBJ2-4; TRBD1 might be the D (5 bases). The receptor was derived from an adult who was a healthcare worker with PCR-confirmed SARS-CoV-2 infection or an uninfected control (not recorded which). The sample was whole blood, taken at baseline. CDR3 sequence reads: CAISDRAENIQYF. The DNA of the CDR3 is TGTGCCATCAGTGACAGGGCGGAAAACATTCAGTACTTC.